The T cell receptor (beta chain) under discussion was sequenced for a study of blood T cell repertoires in COVID-19 (TCRdb year 2020). Describing the broader study: Collaborator samples came from the United States, Italy and Spain and covered acute and convalescent phases of COVID-19. The repertoires were released in a freely available public database intended as a resource for research on the immune response to SARS-CoV-2. Samples came from the ongoing ImmuneRACE study (first 160 participants) plus 1,254 subjects from 6 global collaborators. Where HLA class I and class II types were available, the types were taken from metadata supplied by the sample provider, not from assay-based typing. Deeply sampled blood TCRbeta repertoires from subjects exposed to, actively infected with, or recovered from COVID-19 were included in the dataset. The material from the prospective study consisted of cDNA or gDNA derived from T cells, B-cell-depleted T cells, or PBMCs. Nearly every sample came with metadata listing a de-identified subject ID, COVID-19 status, age in years and sex.

The full study reports these points: The quantity of clinical and demographic metadata differed by source and by participant and was supplied without curation.

CDR1 and CDR2 are drawn from the germline V gene: MDHEN, SYDVKM. The CDR3 holds 15 amino acids from the cysteine to the phenylalanine. Here the CDR3 DNA is all that survives: 45 bases in frame from base 1. V has 6 bases trimmed and J has 2 bases trimmed; junction bases matching no gene number 3. TCRbeta CDR3 regions were amplified from genomic DNA using the immunoSEQ Assay, a bias-controlled multiplex PCR. The original pipeline was this. Nucleated cell counts per sample were estimated from amplification of reference gene primers within the assay. To quantify the absolute abundance of each unique TCRbeta CDR3 rearrangement, sequence reads were collapsed and filtered. For each sample, productive Simpson clonality was calculated as the square root of Simpson's diversity index over productive rearrangements. TCRdb limited this immuneACCESS table to in-frame rearrangements with V and J called. A share of clones is missing; checked studies link under half to unresolved V genes, and the rest is unexplained. That table supplies the V and J calls and clone size; D and trimming were determined from the DNA. This sample has fewer than 150,000 clones in its table, and under 85% of those were observed once. The top ten clones comprise about 5.8% of the sample.

Each collaborating institution followed its own protocols to collect whole blood in K2EDTA tubes. For TCRbeta analysis, collaborator samples were shipped as frozen whole blood, as isolated PBMCs, or as DNA extracted from either sample type. In regard to this clone: The target of this receptor is not known. No base-level quality is on record; no much larger clone is a single base apart.

This sequence originates from a human donor in a cohort sampled during active COVID-19. Sequenced material: peripheral blood. The chain is encoded by TRBV28 joined to TRBJ1-5; TRBD1 agrees with 11 junctional bases. DNA sequence: TGTGCCAGCAGGGGACAGGGGGTTCGCAATCAGCCCCAGCATTTT. This gives the protein CASRGQGVRNQPQHF.